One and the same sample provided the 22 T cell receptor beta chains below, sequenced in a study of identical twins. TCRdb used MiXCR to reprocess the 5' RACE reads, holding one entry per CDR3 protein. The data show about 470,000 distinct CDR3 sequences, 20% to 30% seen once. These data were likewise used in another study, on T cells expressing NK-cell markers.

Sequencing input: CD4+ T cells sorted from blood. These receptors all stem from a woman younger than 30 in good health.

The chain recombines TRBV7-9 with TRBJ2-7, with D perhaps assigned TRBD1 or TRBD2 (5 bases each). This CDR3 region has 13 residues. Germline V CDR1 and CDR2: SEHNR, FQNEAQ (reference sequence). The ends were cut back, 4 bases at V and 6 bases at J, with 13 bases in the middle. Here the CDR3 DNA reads TGTGCCAGCAGCTATACTAGTAGGGGCGAGCAGTACTTC. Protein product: CASSYTSRGEQYF.

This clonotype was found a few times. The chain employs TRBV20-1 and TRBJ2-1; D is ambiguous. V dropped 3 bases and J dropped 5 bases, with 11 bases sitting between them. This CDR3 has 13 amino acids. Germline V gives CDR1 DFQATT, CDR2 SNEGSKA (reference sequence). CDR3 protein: CSASGTLNNEQFF. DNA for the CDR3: TGCAGTGCTAGTGGCACCCTAAACAATGAGCAGTTCTTC.

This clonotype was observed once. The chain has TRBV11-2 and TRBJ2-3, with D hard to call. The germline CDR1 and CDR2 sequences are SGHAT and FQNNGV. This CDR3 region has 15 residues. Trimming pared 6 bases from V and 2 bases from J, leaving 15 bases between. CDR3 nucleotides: TGTGCCAGCAGTGGACGGTACAGCTACACAGATACGCAGTATTTT. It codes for CASSGRYSYTDTQYF.

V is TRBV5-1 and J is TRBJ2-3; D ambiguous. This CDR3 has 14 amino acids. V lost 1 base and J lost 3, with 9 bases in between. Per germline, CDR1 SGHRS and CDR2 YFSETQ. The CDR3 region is CASSLSAETDTQYF. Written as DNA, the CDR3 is TGCGCCAGCAGCTTGAGTGCGGAGACAGATACGCAGTATTTT.

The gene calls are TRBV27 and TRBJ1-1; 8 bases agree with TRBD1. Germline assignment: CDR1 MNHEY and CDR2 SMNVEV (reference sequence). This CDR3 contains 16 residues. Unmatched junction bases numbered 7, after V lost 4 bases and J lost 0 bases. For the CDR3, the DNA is TGTGCCAGCAGTTCCGAGAGGACAGGGTTGAACACTGAAGCTTTCTTT. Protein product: CASSSERTGLNTEAFF.

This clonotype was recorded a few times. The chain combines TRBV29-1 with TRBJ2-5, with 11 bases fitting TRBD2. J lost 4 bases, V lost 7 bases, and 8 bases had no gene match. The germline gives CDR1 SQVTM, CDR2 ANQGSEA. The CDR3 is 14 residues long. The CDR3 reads CSARPTSGTETQYF. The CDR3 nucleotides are TGCAGCGCCCGCCCGACTAGCGGGACAGAGACCCAGTACTTC.

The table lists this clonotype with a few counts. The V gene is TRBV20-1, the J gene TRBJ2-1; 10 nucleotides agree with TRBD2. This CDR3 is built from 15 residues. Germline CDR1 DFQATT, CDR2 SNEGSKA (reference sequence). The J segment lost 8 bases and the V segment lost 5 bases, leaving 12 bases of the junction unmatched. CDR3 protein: CSAAPSGSGRDEQFF. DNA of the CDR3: TGCAGTGCTGCGCCTAGCGGGAGTGGGCGAGATGAGCAGTTCTTC.

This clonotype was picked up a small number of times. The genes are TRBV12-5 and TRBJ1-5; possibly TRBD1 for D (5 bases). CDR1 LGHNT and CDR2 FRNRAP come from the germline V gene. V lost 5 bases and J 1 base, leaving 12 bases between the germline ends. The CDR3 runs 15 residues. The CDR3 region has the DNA TGTGCTAGTGGTCCACCGGGGGTAAGCAATCAGCCCCAGCATTTT. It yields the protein CASGPPGVSNQPQHF.

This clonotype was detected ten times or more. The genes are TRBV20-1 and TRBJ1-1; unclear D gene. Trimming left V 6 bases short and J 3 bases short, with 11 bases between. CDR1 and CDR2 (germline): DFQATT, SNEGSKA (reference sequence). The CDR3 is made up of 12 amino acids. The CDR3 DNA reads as TGCAGTGCACCCGACGTGGACACTGAAGCTTTCTTT. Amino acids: CSAPDVDTEAFF.

CDR3 in amino acids: CASSFVPRGTALAKNIQYF. DNA of the CDR3: TGTGCCAGCAGCTTTGTTCCCAGGGGTACTGCTCTAGCCAAAAACATTCAGTACTTC. The chain recombines TRBV12-1 with TRBJ2-4; TRBD1 is the table's D call, not checked against the DNA. TRBV12-1 is designated a pseudogene. The length of the CDR3 is 19 residues.

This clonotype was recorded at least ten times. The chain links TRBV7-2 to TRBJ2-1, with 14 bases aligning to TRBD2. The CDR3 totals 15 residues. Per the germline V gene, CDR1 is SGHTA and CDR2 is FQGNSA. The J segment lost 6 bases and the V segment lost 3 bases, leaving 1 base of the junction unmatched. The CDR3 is CASSLTSGGGNEQFF. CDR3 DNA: TGTGCCAGCAGCTTGACTAGCGGGGGGGGCAATGAGCAGTTCTTC.

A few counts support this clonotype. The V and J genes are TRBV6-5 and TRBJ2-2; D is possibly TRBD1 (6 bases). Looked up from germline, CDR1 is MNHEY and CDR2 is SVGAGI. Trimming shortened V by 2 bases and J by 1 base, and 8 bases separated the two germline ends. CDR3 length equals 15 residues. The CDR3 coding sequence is TGTGCCAGCAGTTACCAGACAGGGAACACCGGGGAGCTGTTTTTT. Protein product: CASSYQTGNTGELFF.

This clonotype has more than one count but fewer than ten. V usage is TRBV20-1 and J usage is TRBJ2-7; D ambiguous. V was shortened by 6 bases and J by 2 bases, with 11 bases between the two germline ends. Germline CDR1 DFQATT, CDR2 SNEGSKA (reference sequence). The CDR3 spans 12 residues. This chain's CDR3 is CSAPVNTYEQYF. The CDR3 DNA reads TGCAGTGCGCCGGTTAACACCTACGAGCAGTACTTC.

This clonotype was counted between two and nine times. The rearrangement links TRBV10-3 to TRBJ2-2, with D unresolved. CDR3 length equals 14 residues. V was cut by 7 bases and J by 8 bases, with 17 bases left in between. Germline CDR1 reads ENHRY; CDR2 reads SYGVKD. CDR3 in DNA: TGTGCCATCAAGAGAGTAAAATCCGGGGGGGAGCTGTTTTTT. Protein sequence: CAIKRVKSGGELFF.

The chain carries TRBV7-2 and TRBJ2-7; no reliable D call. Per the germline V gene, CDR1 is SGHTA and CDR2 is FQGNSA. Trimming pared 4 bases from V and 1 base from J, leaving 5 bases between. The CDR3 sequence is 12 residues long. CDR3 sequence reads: CASSSFSYEQYF. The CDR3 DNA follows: TGTGCCAGCAGCTCGTTTTCCTACGAGCAGTACTTC. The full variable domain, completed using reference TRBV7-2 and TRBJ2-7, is GAGVSQSPSNKVTEKGKDVELRCDPISGHTALYWYRQSLGQGLEFLIYFQGNSAPDKSGLPSDRFSAERTGGSVSTLTIQRTQQEDSAVYLCASSSFSYEQYFGPGTRLTVT.

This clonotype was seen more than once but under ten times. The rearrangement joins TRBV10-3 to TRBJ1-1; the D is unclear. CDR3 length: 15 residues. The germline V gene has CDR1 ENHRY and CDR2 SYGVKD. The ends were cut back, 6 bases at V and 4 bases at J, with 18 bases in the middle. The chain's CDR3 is CAIRDEGSLSTEAFF. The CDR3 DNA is TGTGCCATCAGGGACGAGGGAAGCTTGAGCACTGAAGCTTTCTTT.

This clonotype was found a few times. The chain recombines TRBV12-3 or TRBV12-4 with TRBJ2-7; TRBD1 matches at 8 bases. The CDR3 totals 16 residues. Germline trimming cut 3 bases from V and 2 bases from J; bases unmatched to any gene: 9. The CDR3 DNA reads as TGTGCCAGCAGTTTCAGGACAGGGAAGGGAACCTACGAGCAGTACTTC. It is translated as CASSFRTGKGTYEQYF.

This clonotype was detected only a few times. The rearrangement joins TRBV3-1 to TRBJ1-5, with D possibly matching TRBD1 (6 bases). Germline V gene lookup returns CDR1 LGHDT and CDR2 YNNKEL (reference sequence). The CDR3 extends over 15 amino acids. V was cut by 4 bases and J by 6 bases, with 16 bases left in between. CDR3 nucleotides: TGTGCCAGCAGCCCGGGACAAATCTCCCGTCAGCCCCAGCATTTT. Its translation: CASSPGQISRQPQHF.

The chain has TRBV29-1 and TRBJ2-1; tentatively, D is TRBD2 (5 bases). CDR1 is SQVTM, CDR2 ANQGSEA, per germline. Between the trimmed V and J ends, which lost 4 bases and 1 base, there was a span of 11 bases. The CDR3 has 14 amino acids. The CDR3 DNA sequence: TGCAGCGTTGTGAGGGCCATGTCCTACAATGAGCAGTTCTTC. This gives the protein CSVVRAMSYNEQFF.

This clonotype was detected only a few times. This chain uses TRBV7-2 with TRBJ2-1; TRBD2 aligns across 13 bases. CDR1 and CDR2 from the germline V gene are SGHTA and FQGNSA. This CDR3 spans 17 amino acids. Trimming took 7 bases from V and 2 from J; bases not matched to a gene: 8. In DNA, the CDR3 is TGTGCCAGCATTGGGACTAGCGGGATGAGTCCCTACAATGAGCAGTTCTTC. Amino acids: CASIGTSGMSPYNEQFF.

Here the CDR3 reads CASRGKLGTEPYNEQFF. The CDR3 DNA follows: TGTGCCAGCAGAGGGAAATTAGGGACGGAACCCTACAATGAGCAGTTCTTC. This chain uses TRBV5-6 with TRBJ2-1, with D possibly called TRBD1 or TRBD2 (5 bases each). CDR3 length: 17 residues. CDR1 SGHDT and CDR2 YYEEEE come from the germline V gene. V lost 5 bases and J 2 bases, leaving 20 bases between the germline ends.

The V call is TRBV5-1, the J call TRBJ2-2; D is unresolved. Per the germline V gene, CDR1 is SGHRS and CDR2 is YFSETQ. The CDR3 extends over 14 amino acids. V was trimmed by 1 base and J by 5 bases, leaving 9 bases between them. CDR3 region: CASSLPQITGELFF. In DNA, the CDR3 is TGCGCCAGCAGCTTGCCCCAGATTACCGGGGAGCTGTTTTTT.